This paragraph covers one T cell receptor beta chain sequence. Its antigen is unidentified. Germline assignment: CDR1 LGHNA and CDR2 YNFKEQ. The CDR3 is 14 residues long. Deletions cut 2 bases from V and 8 bases from J, with 13 bases between. Amplification used 60 Vbeta primers and 13 Jbeta primers. Some clones are missing from TCRdb's copy, which holds only in-frame ones; the method was immunoSEQ multiplex PCR. The sample holds about 130,000 clones, about 79% seen once. The data were taken from a study of cytomegalovirus exposure and HLA in healthy donors. Study-level results: The authors later found HLA-associated TCR beta chains more clonally expanded than equally common others. Across donors, presence/absence analyses took sequencing depth to be roughly uniform.

What was sequenced was PBMCs. This receptor was taken from a man between 45 and 60 years old in good health and CMV-seronegative. The rearrangement links TRBV4-2 to TRBJ1-3, with D possibly matching TRBD1 (5 bases). The CDR3 protein is CASSQPGRADTIYF. DNA of the CDR3: TGTGCCAGCAGCCAACCGGGCAGGGCGGACACCATATATTTT.